This TCR beta chain was sequenced during a study of CD8+ T cells in alopecia areata. Trimming took 6 bases from V and 6 from J; bases not matched to a gene: 5. The CDR3 is made up of 13 amino acids. Germline CDR1 MNHEY, CDR2 SVGAGI. Sample treatment: oral pan-JAK inhibitor, 5-10 mg twice daily. Investigators isolated RNA and reverse transcribed it into cDNA to act as the sequencing template. The method was immunoSEQ multiplex PCR; TCRdb's version includes in-frame clones alone and lacks a portion of them. The data contain 150,000 or so clones, 58% of them singletons. Study-wide results and limits: Scalp sample sequencing also detects resident alphabeta T cells of normal skin. In blood and scalp, many expanded lesional clones persisted during tofacitinib. Patients shared TCRs less clearly than mice did, possibly owing to HLA.

A note on this clone: Its antigen remains unidentified.

This chain uses TRBV6-5 with TRBJ2-7; 10 nucleotides line up with TRBD1. The sequence came from a human donor with alopecia areata. Here the sequenced sample was CD4+ T cells sorted from blood, taken at approximately week 56, from a patient treated with tofacitinib. The CDR3 reads CASRQTGGVEQYF. The CDR3 DNA follows: TGTGCCAGCAGACAGACAGGGGGCGTCGAGCAGTACTTC.